Listed below are T cell receptor beta chains from one sample, sequenced in a study of cytomegalovirus exposure and HLA in healthy donors. Repertoires were generated with immunoSEQ multiplex PCR, while TCRdb's copy carries only in-frame clones and drops some. The sample records 180,000 or so clones, roughly 77% being singletons. Material: PBMCs. The receptors shown here come from a middle-aged woman in good health and CMV-seropositive. The CDR3 runs from the conserved cysteine through the conserved F or W. The D gene is left open where the match is weak. Clone size appears in some rows only: once, few, many, or a class for an expanded clone.

D: .; size: .; J: TRBJ1-5; V: TRBV19; CDR3: CASAAYSNQPQHF; DNA: TGTGCCTCTGCGGCGTATAGCAATCAGCCCCAGCATTTT
D: .; size: .; J: TRBJ2-1; V: TRBV9; CDR3: CASSRSSGSSYNEQFF; DNA: TGTGCCAGCAGTAGGAGTAGCGGTAGCTCCTACAATGAGCAGTTCTTC
D: .; size: .; J: TRBJ1-2; V: TRBV10-3; CDR3: CAISEVRYGYTF; DNA: TGTGCCATCAGTGAGGTTCGCTATGGCTACACCTTC
D: .; size: .; J: TRBJ1-5; V: TRBV28; CDR3: CASSLSGLPPQHF; DNA: TGTGCCAGCAGTTTAAGTGGACTCCCGCCCCAGCATTTT
D: TRBD2; size: .; J: TRBJ2-2; V: TRBV7-3; CDR3: CASSSRAGGGTGELFF; DNA: TGTGCCAGCAGCTCGAGAGCGGGAGGGGGCACCGGGGAGCTGTTTTTT
D: .; size: .; J: TRBJ1-2; V: TRBV1; CDR3: CTSSQQGTGQGYTF; DNA: TGCACCAGCAGCCAACAGGGGACAGGGCAAGGCTACACCTTC
D: .; size: .; J: TRBJ2-7; V: TRBV29-1; CDR3: CSVEEMGQGYYEQYF; DNA: TGCAGCGTTGAGGAAATGGGGCAGGGATACTACGAGCAGTACTTC
D: .; size: .; J: TRBJ2-3; V: TRBV7-9; CDR3: CASSLLHTDTQYF; DNA: TGTGCCAGCAGCTTATTACATACAGATACGCAGTATTTT
D: TRBD1; size: .; J: TRBJ2-7; V: TRBV6-5; CDR3: CASSWDRSSYEQYF; DNA: TGTGCCAGCAGTTGGGACAGGAGCTCCTACGAGCAGTACTTC
D: TRBD2; size: once; J: TRBJ2-1; V: TRBV19; CDR3: CASSTQTGTSGVYNEQFF; DNA: TGTGCCAGTAGTACCCAAACCGGGACTAGCGGGGTTTACAATGAGCAGTTCTTC
D: TRBD1; size: .; J: TRBJ2-5; V: TRBV7-9; CDR3: CASSWGQQETQYF; DNA: TGTGCCAGCAGCTGGGGACAGCAAGAGACCCAGTACTTC
D: .; size: .; J: TRBJ2-5; V: TRBV28; CDR3: CASGLETQYF; DNA: TGTGCCAGCGGGCTAGAGACCCAGTACTTC
D: .; size: .; J: TRBJ1-1; V: TRBV29-1; CDR3: CSVEETPINTEAFF; DNA: TGCAGCGTTGAAGAAACTCCTATCAACACTGAAGCTTTCTTT
D: .; size: few; J: TRBJ2-1; V: TRBV10-1; CDR3: CASSPGTGEHNEQFF; DNA: TGCGCCAGCAGTCCCGGGACGGGGGAGCACAATGAGCAGTTCTTC
D: .; size: once; J: TRBJ2-7; V: TRBV18; CDR3: CASSPRGGGASYEQYF; DNA: TGTGCCAGCTCACCAAGGGGAGGGGGTGCCTCCTACGAGCAGTACTTC
D: .; size: .; J: TRBJ1-4; V: TRBV30; CDR3: CAWSPLGANEKLFF; DNA: TGTGCCTGGAGTCCCCTCGGGGCTAATGAAAAACTGTTTTTT
D: .; size: .; J: TRBJ1-6; V: TRBV6-5; CDR3: CASSYLNSPLHF; DNA: TGTGCCAGCAGTTATCTAAATTCACCCCTCCACTTT
D: TRBD2; size: few; J: TRBJ2-3; V: TRBV5-1; CDR3: CASASGQPTDTQYF; DNA: TGCGCCAGCGCTAGCGGACAACCTACAGATACGCAGTATTTT
D: .; size: .; J: TRBJ2-3; V: TRBV25-1; CDR3: CASSEVSGATHTQYF; DNA: TGTGCCAGCAGTGAAGTTAGTGGGGCTACTCATACGCAGTATTTT
D: TRBD1; size: .; J: TRBJ1-4; V: TRBV2; CDR3: CASRGQGTEKLFF; DNA: TGTGCCAGCCGGGGACAGGGAACTGAAAAACTGTTTTTT